The 20 T cell receptor beta chains given below trace back to one sample, sequenced in a study of blood T cell repertoires in COVID-19 (TCRdb year 2020). Library prep was done by the immunoSEQ multiplex PCR assay. TCRdb's version of the immuneACCESS table is confined to in-frame rearrangements and falls short of the full clone set. An unresolved V gene accounts for under half of the shortfall where checked; the remainder is of unknown origin. The sample table records 200,000 to 250,000 clones; 75% to 85% of these occur just once. The top ten clones comprise around 5.5% of the sample. The sample was peripheral blood. The receptors were gathered from a man between 45 and 60 years old with COVID-19, enrolled during active disease.

The rearrangement links TRBV7-6 to TRBJ1-5; D gene uncertain. V was cut by 2 bases and J by 4 bases, with 12 bases left in between. Germline CDR1 is SGHVS and CDR2 is FNYEAQ. CDR3 size: 15 residues. The CDR3 here is CASSLFLGRNQPQHF. CDR3 nucleotides: TGTGCCAGCAGCTTATTCTTGGGGAGAAATCAGCCCCAGCATTTT.

This chain links TRBV5-1 with TRBJ2-5; the D is unclear. From germline, CDR1 is SGHRS and CDR2 YFSETQ. V was cut by 4 bases and J by 0 bases, with 10 bases left in between. The CDR3 extends over 14 amino acids. The CDR3 nucleotides read TGCGCCAGCAGCAAGACATCGTACCAAGAGACCCAGTACTTC. Translating it yields CASSKTSYQETQYF. The full variable domain, in which reference TRBV5-1 and TRBJ2-5 provide the parts outside the CDR3, is KAGVTQTPRYLIKTRGQQVTLSCSPISGHRSVSWYQQTPGQGLQFLFEYFSETQRNKGNFPGRFSGRQFSNSRSEMNVSTLELGDSALYLCASSKTSYQETQYFGPGTRLLVL.

The chain joins TRBV30 to TRBJ2-1, with TRBD2 as a possible D gene (5 bases). This CDR3 comprises 13 residues. Trimming pared 4 bases from V and 6 bases from J, leaving 13 bases between. The germline V gene has CDR1 GTSNPN and CDR2 SVGIG (reference sequence). CDR3 nucleotides: TGTGCCTGGAATCTGGGCGGGCCCAATGAGCAGTTCTTC. This codes for CAWNLGGPNEQFF.

The chain employs TRBV24-1 and TRBJ2-7; D may be TRBD2 (5 bases). Germline loops: CDR1 KGHDR, CDR2 SFDVKD. V was clipped by 6 bases and J by 3 bases, with 11 bases between them. The CDR3 covers 13 residues. The CDR3 bases are TGTGCCACCAGTAAAAACAGCGGCTACGAGCAGTACTTC. This encodes CATSKNSGYEQYF.

V and J are TRBV19 and TRBJ1-2; 12 nucleotides line up with TRBD1. The CDR3 has 16 amino acids. Losses at the gene ends were 5 bases for V and 3 bases for J; bases not matched to a gene: 7. Germline CDR1 is LNHDA and CDR2 is SQIVND (reference sequence). The CDR3 DNA is TGTGCCAGTAGTGCCCAGGGACAGGGGGCCCACTATGGCTACACCTTC. Protein product: CASSAQGQGAHYGYTF.

The gene calls are TRBV27 and TRBJ2-7, with a weak D call TRBD1 (6 bases). Germline CDR1 is MNHEY and CDR2 is SMNVEV (reference sequence). The CDR3 spans 13 residues. V was pared by 8 bases and J by 3 bases, with 14 bases between. CDR3 region: CASGKDRNYEQYF. CDR3 DNA: TGTGCCAGCGGTAAGGACAGAAACTACGAGCAGTACTTC.

The rearrangement uses TRBV18 and TRBJ1-2; D gene ambiguous. Trimming pared 3 bases from V and 0 bases from J, leaving 11 bases between. Germline V gene data show CDR1 as KGHSH and CDR2 as LQKENI. This CDR3 is 15 amino acids long. CDR3 DNA: TGTGCCAGCTCACCGCAGACACTGGCTAACTATGGCTACACCTTC. It encodes CASSPQTLANYGYTF.

The CDR3 loop is CASVGRVNQPQHF. CDR3 sequence (DNA): TGTGCCAGCGTTGGGAGGGTTAATCAGCCCCAGCATTTT. The chain couples TRBV6-6 to TRBJ1-5; D is undetermined. There are 13 residues in the CDR3. V lost 8 bases, J lost 4 bases, and 12 bases lay in between. Germline CDR1 is MNHNY and CDR2 is SVGAGI (reference sequence).

The count of this clone is one. The genes are TRBV5-5 and TRBJ2-7; TRBD2 is a possible D gene (6 bases). This CDR3 has 15 residues. Germline assignment: CDR1 SGHKS and CDR2 YYEKEE (reference sequence). V lost 3 bases and J 0 bases, leaving 13 bases between the germline ends. The CDR3, as DNA: TGTGCCAGCAGCTCGGGACTCTTAAGCTCCTACGAGCAGTACTTC. Encoded protein: CASSSGLLSSYEQYF.

The J gene is TRBJ1-6, the V gene TRBV6-5; D not resolved. V lost 2 bases, J lost 7 bases, and 6 bases lay in between. Germline V gene lookup returns CDR1 MNHEY and CDR2 SVGAGI. The CDR3 length is 13 residues. The DNA of the CDR3 is TGTGCCAGCAGTTACACTAAGAATTCACCCCTCCACTTT. Amino acids: CASSYTKNSPLHF.

The CDR3 DNA reads TGTGCCAGCAGCCCCGCCCAGGCAGTGGGCGACAATGAGCAGTTCTTC. Amino acids: CASSPAQAVGDNEQFF. This chain joins TRBV7-6 and TRBJ2-1; D ambiguous. Germline CDR1 is SGHVS and CDR2 is FNYEAQ. CDR3 length: 16 residues. V was trimmed by 5 bases and J by 5 bases, leaving 19 bases between them.

V gene TRBV7-2 combines with J gene TRBJ2-2; no firm D call. V was pared by 2 bases and J by 5 bases, with 6 bases between. CDR3 size: 13 residues. Germline assignment: CDR1 SGHTA and CDR2 FQGNSA. CDR3 region: CASSLSRTGELFF. The CDR3 nucleotides read TGTGCCAGCAGCTTATCCAGAACCGGGGAGCTGTTTTTT. The full variable domain, in which reference TRBV7-2 and TRBJ2-2 provide the parts outside the CDR3, is GAGVSQSPSNKVTEKGKDVELRCDPISGHTALYWYRQSLGQGLEFLIYFQGNSAPDKSGLPSDRFSAERTGGSVSTLTIQRTQQEDSAVYLCASSLSRTGELFFGEGSRLTVL.

CDR3 sequence reads: CASSPPIGQGGSYEQYF. In nucleotides, the CDR3 is TGTGCCAGCTCACCACCGATAGGTCAGGGGGGCTCCTACGAGCAGTACTTC. The V and J genes are TRBV18 and TRBJ2-7, with D maybe TRBD1 (7 bases). Trimming pared 0 bases from V and 0 bases from J, leaving 15 bases between. CDR3 size: 17 residues. Germline assignment: CDR1 KGHSH and CDR2 LQKENI.

The CDR3 DNA reads TGCAGCGTTGTTAGTTCTGGAAACACCATATATTTT. Protein: CSVVSSGNTIYF. The V and J genes are TRBV29-1 and TRBJ1-3; D is uncertain. The CDR3 consists of 12 residues. V shed 4 bases and J shed 1 base, with 5 bases lying between them. Germline values: CDR1 SQVTM, CDR2 ANQGSEA.

This clone was observed a handful of times. The V call is TRBV11-1, the J call TRBJ2-1, with a tentative D call TRBD1 (5 bases). V lost 1 base and J lost 3, with 7 bases in between. This CDR3 has 14 amino acids. Per the germline V gene, CDR1 is SGHAT and CDR2 is FQDESV (reference sequence). The CDR3 DNA reads TGTGCCAGCAGCTTAGGGGGCAGCTACAATGAGCAGTTCTTC. Amino acids: CASSLGGSYNEQFF.

Only one count was recorded for this clone. This chain links TRBV19 with TRBJ2-2, with 8 positions matching TRBD1. The V gene end was trimmed by 4 bases and the J gene end by 1 base; junction bases not matched to a gene: 2. Germline V lookup: CDR1 LNHDA, CDR2 SQIVND (reference sequence). The CDR3 runs 15 residues. Here the CDR3 reads CASSKTGGNTGELFF. The CDR3 nucleotides read TGTGCCAGTAGTAAAACAGGGGGGAACACCGGGGAGCTGTTTTTT.

The chain is built from TRBV5-4 and TRBJ1-4; TRBD1 agrees at 9 bases. CDR1 and CDR2 (germline): SGHNT, YYREEE (reference sequence). V lost 4 bases to trimming and J lost 8 bases; unmatched junction nucleotides: 6. This CDR3 is 14 amino acids long. The CDR3 DNA sequence: TGTGCCAGCAGCCCCGGGACAGGGAAAGAAAAACTGTTTTTT. This codes for CASSPGTGKEKLFF.

This clone was observed a few times. The V gene is TRBV5-4, the J gene TRBJ1-2; 9 positions agree with TRBD1. V was pared by 6 bases and J by 7 bases, with 7 bases of the junction left unmatched. There are 13 residues in the CDR3. Germline CDR1 SGHNT, CDR2 YYREEE (reference sequence). CDR3 loop: CASIPGQGFGYTF. The CDR3 nucleotides read TGTGCCAGCATCCCGGGACAGGGCTTTGGCTACACCTTC.

The gene calls are TRBV15 and TRBJ1-6, with 7 bases fitting TRBD1. The CDR3 consists of 15 residues. Germline V CDR1 and CDR2: LNHNV, YYDKDF (reference sequence). Trimming cost V 0 bases and J 9 bases; bases outside gene matches: 5. This CDR3 reads CATSRDGTAGSPLHF. For the CDR3, the DNA is TGTGCCACCAGCAGAGACGGGACAGCGGGTTCACCCCTCCACTTT.

The chain uses TRBV29-1 and TRBJ2-3; TRBD2 is a possible D gene (6 bases). The germline V and J ends were trimmed by 3 bases and 5 bases, with 15 bases remaining between them. The CDR3 consists of 14 residues. Germline values: CDR1 SQVTM, CDR2 ANQGSEA. CDR3 sequence: CSVEGGFRGDTQYF. CDR3 nucleotides: TGCAGCGTTGAGGGGGGTTTTAGGGGAGATACGCAGTATTTT.